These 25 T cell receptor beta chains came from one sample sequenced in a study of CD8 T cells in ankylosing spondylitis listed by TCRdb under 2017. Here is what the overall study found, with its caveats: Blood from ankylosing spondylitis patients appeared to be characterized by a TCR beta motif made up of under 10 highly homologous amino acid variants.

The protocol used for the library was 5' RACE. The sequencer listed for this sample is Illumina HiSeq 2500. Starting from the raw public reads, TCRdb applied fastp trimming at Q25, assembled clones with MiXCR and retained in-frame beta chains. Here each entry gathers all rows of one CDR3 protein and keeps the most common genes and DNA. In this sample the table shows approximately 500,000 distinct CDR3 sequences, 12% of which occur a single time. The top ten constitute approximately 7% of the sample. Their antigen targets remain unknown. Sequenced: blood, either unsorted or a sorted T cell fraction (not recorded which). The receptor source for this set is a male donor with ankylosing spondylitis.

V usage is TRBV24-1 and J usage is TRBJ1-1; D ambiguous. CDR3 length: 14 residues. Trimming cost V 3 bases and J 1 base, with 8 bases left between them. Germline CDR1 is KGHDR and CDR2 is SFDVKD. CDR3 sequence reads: CATSDGWGNTEAFF. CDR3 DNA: TGTGCCACCAGTGATGGGTGGGGGAACACTGAAGCTTTCTTT.

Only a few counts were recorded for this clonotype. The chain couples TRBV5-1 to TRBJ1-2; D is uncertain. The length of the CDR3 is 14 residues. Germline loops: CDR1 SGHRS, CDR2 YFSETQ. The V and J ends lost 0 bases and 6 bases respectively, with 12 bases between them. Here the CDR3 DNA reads TGCGCCAGCAGCTTGGAGCTCGAGGGAGATGGCTACACCTTC. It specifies CASSLELEGDGYTF.

The CDR3 nucleotides are TGCAGCCTCCGGTTGGGAGTCAAGTACGAGCAGTACTTC. As protein: CSLRLGVKYEQYF. The chain joins TRBV20-1 to TRBJ2-7; D is possibly TRBD2 (5 bases). Germline lookup yields CDR1 DFQATT and CDR2 SNEGSKA (reference sequence). The CDR3 sequence is 13 residues long.

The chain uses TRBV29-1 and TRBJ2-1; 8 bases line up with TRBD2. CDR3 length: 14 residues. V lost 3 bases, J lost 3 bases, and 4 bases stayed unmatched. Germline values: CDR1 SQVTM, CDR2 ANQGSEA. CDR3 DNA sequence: TGCAGCGTTGATACTAGCGGTAACTACAATGAGCAGTTCTTC. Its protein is CSVDTSGNYNEQFF.

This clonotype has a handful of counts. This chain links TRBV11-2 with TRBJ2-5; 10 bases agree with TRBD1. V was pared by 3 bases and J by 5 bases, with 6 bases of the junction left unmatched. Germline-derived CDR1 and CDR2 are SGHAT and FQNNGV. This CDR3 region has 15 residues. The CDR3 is CASSFGTGDWETQYF. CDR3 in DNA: TGTGCCAGCAGCTTCGGGACAGGGGATTGGGAGACCCAGTACTTC.

The CDR3 loop is CASSQGDQQFDTQYF. CDR3 DNA sequence: TGTGCCAGCAGCCAAGGTGACCAGCAGTTTGATACGCAGTATTTT. The V call is TRBV3-1, the J call TRBJ2-3; D ambiguous. V gave up 1 base and J gave up 6 bases, with 14 bases separating them. CDR1 is LGHDT and CDR2 is YNNKEL in the germline V gene (reference sequence). The length of the CDR3 is 15 residues.

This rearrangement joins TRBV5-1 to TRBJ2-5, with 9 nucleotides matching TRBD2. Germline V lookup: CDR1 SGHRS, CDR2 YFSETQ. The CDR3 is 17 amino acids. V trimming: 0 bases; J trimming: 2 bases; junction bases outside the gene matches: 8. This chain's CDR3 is CASSLVVGGRGQETQYF. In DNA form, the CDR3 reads TGCGCCAGCAGCTTGGTCGTCGGCGGGAGGGGGCAAGAGACCCAGTACTTC.

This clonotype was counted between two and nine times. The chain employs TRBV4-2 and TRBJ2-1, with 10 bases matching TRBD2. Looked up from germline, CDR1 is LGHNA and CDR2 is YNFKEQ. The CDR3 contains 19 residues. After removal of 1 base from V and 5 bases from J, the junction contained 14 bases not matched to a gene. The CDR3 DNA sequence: TGTGCCAGCAGCCAAGCTACCTACCGTCCACTAGCGGGGAACAATGAGCAGTTCTTC. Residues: CASSQATYRPLAGNNEQFF.

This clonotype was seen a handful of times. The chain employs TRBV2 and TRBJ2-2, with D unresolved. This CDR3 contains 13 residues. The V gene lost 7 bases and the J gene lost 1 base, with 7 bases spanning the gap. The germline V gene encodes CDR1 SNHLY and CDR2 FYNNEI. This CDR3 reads CASKQQNTGELFF. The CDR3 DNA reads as TGTGCCAGCAAACAGCAGAACACCGGGGAGCTGTTTTTT.

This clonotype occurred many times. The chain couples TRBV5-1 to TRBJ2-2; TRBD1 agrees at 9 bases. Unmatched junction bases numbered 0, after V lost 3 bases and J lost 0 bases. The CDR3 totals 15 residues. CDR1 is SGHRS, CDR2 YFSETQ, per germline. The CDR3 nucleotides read TGCGCCAGCAGCTGGGACAGGGCGAACACCGGGGAGCTGTTTTTT. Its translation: CASSWDRANTGELFF.

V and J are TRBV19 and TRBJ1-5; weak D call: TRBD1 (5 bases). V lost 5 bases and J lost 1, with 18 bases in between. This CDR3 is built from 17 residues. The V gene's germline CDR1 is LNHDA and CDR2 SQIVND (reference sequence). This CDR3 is CASSGGEMGFSNQPQHF. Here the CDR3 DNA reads TGTGCCAGTAGTGGGGGTGAGATGGGTTTCAGCAATCAGCCCCAGCATTTT.

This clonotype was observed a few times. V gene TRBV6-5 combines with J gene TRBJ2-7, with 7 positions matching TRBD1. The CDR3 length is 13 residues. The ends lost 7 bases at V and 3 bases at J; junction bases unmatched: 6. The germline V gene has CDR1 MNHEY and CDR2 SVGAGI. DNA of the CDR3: TGTGCCAGCACTTTGGGACAGCACTACGAGCAGTACGTC. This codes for CASTLGQHYEQYV.

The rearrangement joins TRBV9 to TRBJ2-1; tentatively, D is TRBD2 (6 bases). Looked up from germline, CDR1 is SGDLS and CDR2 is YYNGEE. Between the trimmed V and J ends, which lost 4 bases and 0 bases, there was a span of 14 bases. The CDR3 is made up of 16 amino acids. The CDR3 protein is CASSLTGLRSYNEQFF. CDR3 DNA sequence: TGTGCCAGCAGCCTTACGGGACTTCGCTCCTACAATGAGCAGTTCTTC.

CDR3 DNA: TGCGCCAGCAGCTTCGAGGGCGACCTAAGGACAGATACGCAGTATTTT. It yields the protein CASSFEGDLRTDTQYF. The genes are TRBV5-1 and TRBJ2-3, with D possibly being TRBD2 (5 bases). Germline loops: CDR1 SGHRS, CDR2 YFSETQ. V gave up 2 bases and J gave up 3 bases, with 16 bases separating them. The CDR3 consists of 16 residues.

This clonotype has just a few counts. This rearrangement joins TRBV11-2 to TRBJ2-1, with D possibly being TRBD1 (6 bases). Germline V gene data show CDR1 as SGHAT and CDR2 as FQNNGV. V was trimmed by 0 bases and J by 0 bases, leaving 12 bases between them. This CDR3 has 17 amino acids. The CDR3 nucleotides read TGTGCCAGCAGCTTAGACAGGGGAAGAAGCTCCTACAATGAGCAGTTCTTC. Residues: CASSLDRGRSSYNEQFF.

Here the CDR3 DNA reads TGTGCCAGCAGCCCGATAGGGGTTAGGAGGCACGAGCAGTACGTC. It is translated as CASSPIGVRRHEQYV. The chain has TRBV6-1 and TRBJ2-7; D assignment may be TRBD1 or TRBD2 (5 bases each). Trimming pared 6 bases from V and 5 bases from J, leaving 20 bases between. The CDR3 covers 15 residues. Germline CDR1 is MNHNS and CDR2 is SASEGT.

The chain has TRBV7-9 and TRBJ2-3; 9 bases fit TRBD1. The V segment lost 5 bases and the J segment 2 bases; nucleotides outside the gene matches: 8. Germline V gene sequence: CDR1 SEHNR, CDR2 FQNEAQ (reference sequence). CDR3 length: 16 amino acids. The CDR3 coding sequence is TGTGCCAGCAGCGCCGTACAGGGGGCCTACACAGATACGCAGTATTTT. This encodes CASSAVQGAYTDTQYF.

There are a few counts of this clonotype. CDR3 nucleotides: TGTGCCAGCAGCATGAACCCTGCCACCGGGGAGCTGTTTTTT. Its protein product is CASSMNPATGELFF. The rearrangement uses TRBV11-3 and TRBJ2-2; the D is unclear. V shed 5 bases and J shed 4 bases, with 11 bases lying between them. Germline CDR1 is SGHNT and CDR2 is YENEEA. The CDR3 loop spans 14 amino acids.

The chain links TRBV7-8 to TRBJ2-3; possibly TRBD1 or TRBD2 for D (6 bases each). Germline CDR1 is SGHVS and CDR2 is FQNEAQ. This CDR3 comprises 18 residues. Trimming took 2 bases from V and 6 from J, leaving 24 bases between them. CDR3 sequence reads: CASSLRGGGDTPVDTQYF. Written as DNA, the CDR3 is TGTGCCAGCAGCTTACGAGGAGGAGGGGACACCCCGGTGGATACGCAGTATTTT.

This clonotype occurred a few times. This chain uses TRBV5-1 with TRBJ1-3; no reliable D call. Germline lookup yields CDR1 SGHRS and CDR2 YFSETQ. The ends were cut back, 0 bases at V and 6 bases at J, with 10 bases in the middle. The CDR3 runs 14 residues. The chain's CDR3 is CASSLVQGENTIYF. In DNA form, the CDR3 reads TGCGCCAGCAGCTTGGTCCAAGGCGAAAACACCATATATTTT.

The CDR3 DNA reads as TGTGCCATCAGTGAGTCGGCAACTAGCCGGGAGACCCAGTACTTC. Translated, it gives CAISESATSRETQYF. The chain is built from TRBV10-3 and TRBJ2-5, with a tentative D call TRBD2 (6 bases). From germline, CDR1 is ENHRY and CDR2 SYGVKD. The CDR3 is made up of 15 amino acids. The V end was cut by 0 bases, the J end by 5 bases, with 13 bases between.

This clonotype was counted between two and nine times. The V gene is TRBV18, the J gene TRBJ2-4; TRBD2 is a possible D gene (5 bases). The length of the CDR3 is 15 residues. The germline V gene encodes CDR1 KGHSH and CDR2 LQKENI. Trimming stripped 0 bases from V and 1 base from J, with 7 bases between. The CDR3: CASSPPGSAKNIQYF. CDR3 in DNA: TGTGCCAGCTCACCACCAGGGAGTGCCAAAAACATTCAGTACTTC. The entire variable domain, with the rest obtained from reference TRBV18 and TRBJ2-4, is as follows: NAGVMQNPRHLVRRRGQEARLRCSPMKGHSHVYWYRQLPEEGLKFMVYLQKENIIDESGMPKERFSAEFPKEGPSILRIQQVVRGDSAAYFCASSPPGSAKNIQYFGAGTRLSVL.

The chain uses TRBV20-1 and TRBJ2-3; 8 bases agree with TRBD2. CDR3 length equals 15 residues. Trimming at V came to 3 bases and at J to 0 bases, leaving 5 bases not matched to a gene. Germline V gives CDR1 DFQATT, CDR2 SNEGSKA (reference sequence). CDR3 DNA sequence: TGCAGTGCTAGTGGTAGCGGGAAGAGCACAGATACGCAGTATTTT. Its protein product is CSASGSGKSTDTQYF.

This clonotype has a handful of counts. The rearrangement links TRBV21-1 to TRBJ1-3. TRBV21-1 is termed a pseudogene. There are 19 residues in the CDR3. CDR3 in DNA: TGTGCCAGCAGCAAAGAGTTCGTGAGCGGCAGGCGGGCTGGAAACACCATATATTTT. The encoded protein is CASSKEFVSGRRAGNTIYF.

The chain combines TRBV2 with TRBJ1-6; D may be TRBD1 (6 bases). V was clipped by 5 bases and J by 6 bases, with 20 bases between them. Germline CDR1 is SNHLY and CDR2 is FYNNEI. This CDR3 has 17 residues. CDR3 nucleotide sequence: TGTGCCAGCAGTCCGTGGGGGGCCACCTTGGTTAATTCACCCCTCCACTTT. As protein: CASSPWGATLVNSPLHF.